The 4 T cell receptor beta chains presented below share a single source sample, sequenced in a study of blood T cell repertoires in COVID-19 (dated by TCRdb to 2018 to 2021). To prepare the library, the immunoSEQ multiplex PCR assay was applied. This immuneACCESS table, as held by TCRdb, lists in-frame sequences with V and J called but not all clones. Of the missing ones, under half trace to an unresolved V gene in checked studies; the others have no known cause. The sample yields about 140,000 clones; around 87% were counted once. The ten largest account for about 11% of the sample. Sequencing was carried out using PBMCs or T cells enriched from blood (not recorded which). These receptors were collected from a man between 60 and 75 years old who had recovered from COVID-19.

V usage is TRBV5-6 and J usage is TRBJ1-1; D is possibly TRBD1 (6 bases). The germline gives CDR1 SGHDT, CDR2 YYEEEE. V lost 2 bases and J lost 6, with 11 bases in between. This CDR3 spans 13 amino acids. The CDR3 here is CASSLNRVPEAFF. CDR3 nucleotides: TGTGCCAGCAGCTTAAACAGGGTTCCTGAAGCTTTCTTT.

The chain links TRBV5-6 to TRBJ2-6; possibly TRBD1 for D (6 bases). Germline V CDR1 and CDR2: SGHDT, YYEEEE. V was trimmed by 0 bases and J by 0 bases, leaving 13 bases between them. The length of the CDR3 is 18 residues. The DNA of the CDR3 is TGTGCCAGCAGCTTGGACAGGGCGAGGGACTCTGGGGCCAACGTCCTGACTTTC. Protein: CASSLDRARDSGANVLTF.

This chain joins TRBV5-1 and TRBJ1-2; D is undetermined. Trimming removed 4 bases at V and 4 bases at J, with 14 bases between. The CDR3 consists of 14 residues. Germline V gene data show CDR1 as SGHRS and CDR2 as YFSETQ. CDR3 DNA sequence: TGCGCCAGCAGCCCCGACTCGGGAGGCTATGGCTACACCTTC. This codes for CASSPDSGGYGYTF.

The chain carries TRBV5-1 and TRBJ1-2, with TRBD1 matching 9 bases. After removal of 4 bases from V and 7 bases from J, the junction contained 8 bases not matched to a gene. Per the germline V gene, CDR1 is SGHRS and CDR2 is YFSETQ. CDR3 size: 14 residues. The CDR3 DNA is TGCGCCAGCAGCCCCTCCGGGACAGGGTCTGGCTACACCTTC. It encodes CASSPSGTGSGYTF.